The 11 T cell receptor beta chains below all came from one sample that was sequenced in a study of molecular identifiers for immune sequencing clone quantification. TCRdb itself ran the PCR reads through MiXCR, one entry per CDR3 protein. The repertoire holds more than 550,000 distinct CDR3 sequences, with roughly 25% as singletons. Sequencing input: naive CD8+ T cells from blood, with Jurkat cell RNA spiked in. Subset of the sample: FACS-sorted CD8+CD4-CCR7+CD45RA+ naive T cells. Every receptor here comes from a human donor in good health. Some libraries in this study had Jurkat cell RNA spiked in.

This clonotype was seen at least ten times. The V and J genes are TRBV15 and TRBJ1-5, with D unresolved. Germline CDR1 is LNHNV and CDR2 is YYDKDF (reference sequence). CDR3 length: 17 residues. The V gene lost 8 bases and the J gene lost 1 base, with 21 bases spanning the gap. Written as DNA, the CDR3 is TGTGCCACCCACGACGGGGTATTGCGGCAGAGCAATCAGCCCCAGCATTTT. Translation gives CATHDGVLRQSNQPQHF.

This clonotype was counted at least ten times. The V and J genes are TRBV27 and TRBJ1-5, with TRBD1 matching over 8 bases. Germline CDR1 reads MNHEY; CDR2 reads SMNVEV (reference sequence). Unmatched junction bases numbered 8, after V lost 2 bases and J lost 5 bases. This CDR3 has 16 amino acids. CDR3: CASSLVSGGLDQPQHF. As DNA, the CDR3 is TGTGCCAGCAGTTTAGTTTCAGGGGGCTTAGATCAGCCCCAGCATTTT.

Worth noting for this clonotype: A single base separates this from a much larger clone, so it may be a read error. This sequence joins TRBV6-5 and TRBJ2-7; unclear D gene. CDR1 is MNHEY, CDR2 SVGAGI, per germline. The CDR3 consists of 15 residues. The V end lost 5 bases, the J end lost 4 bases, and 18 bases lay between the germline ends. The CDR3 sequence is CASSEDGIGRYEQYF. The CDR3 DNA reads as TGTGCCAGCAGTGAAGACGGAATTGGTCGATACGAGCAGTACTTC.

V and J are TRBV4-1 and TRBJ2-3, with D perhaps matching TRBD2 (6 bases). Germline CDR1 reads MGHRA; CDR2 reads YSYEKL. Trimming shortened V by 1 base and J by 2 bases, and 16 bases separated the two germline ends. The CDR3 length is 17 residues. This CDR3 reads CASSQVSLAISTDTQYF. CDR3 sequence (DNA): TGCGCCAGCAGCCAAGTATCCCTAGCGATCTCCACAGATACGCAGTATTTT.

Here the CDR3 reads CSALDRGFAEAFF. CDR3 coding DNA: TGCAGTGCTCTGGACAGGGGGTTTGCTGAAGCTTTCTTT. V usage is TRBV20-1 and J usage is TRBJ1-1; 10 bases map to TRBD1. The CDR3 has 13 amino acids. The germline CDR1 and CDR2 sequences are DFQATT and SNEGSKA (reference sequence). The junction had 6 bases not matched to a gene; V was cut back by 5 bases and J by 6 bases.

Comment on this clonotype: No DNA is shown, since the ends of the CDR3 on it are uncertain; the CDR3 is the one TCRdb lists. This chain joins TRBV14 and TRBJ1-1; the D call in the table, TRBD1, was not verified against the DNA. Germline loops: CDR1 SGHDN, CDR2 FVKESK. The CDR3 spans 16 residues, counting both ends. The CDR3 sequence is CASSQELWAGGTEASF.

This clonotype was seen repeatedly, ten times or more. The rearrangement uses TRBV3-1 and TRBJ1-5; weak D call: TRBD1 (5 bases). Germline CDR1 and CDR2: LGHDT and YNNKEL (reference sequence). The length of the CDR3 is 16 residues. Trimming took off 5 bases at V and 0 bases at J, with 14 bases between the two ends. CDR3: CASSSRLDSSNQPQHF. The DNA for the CDR3 is TGTGCCAGCAGCTCGAGACTCGACAGTAGCAATCAGCCCCAGCATTTT.

This clonotype has at least ten counts. The V gene is TRBV12-3 or TRBV12-4, the J gene TRBJ2-7; 8 nucleotides agree with TRBD1. This CDR3 region has 15 residues. V lost 5 bases to trimming and J lost 2 bases; unmatched junction nucleotides: 8. The CDR3 DNA is TGTGCCAGCAGTGGTACCGGGACAGGCGCCTACGAGCAGTACTTC. Its translation is CASSGTGTGAYEQYF.

The CDR3 DNA reads as TGTGCCAGCAGTTACCATCAAAAGAGCTCCTATAATTCACCCCTCCACTTT. Protein sequence: CASSYHQKSSYNSPLHF. The J gene is TRBJ1-6, the V gene TRBV6-2 or TRBV6-3; no reliable D call. This CDR3 is 17 amino acids long. Germline V lookup: CDR1 MNHEY, CDR2 SVGEGT. Between the trimmed V and J ends, which lost 2 bases and 0 bases, there was a span of 11 bases.

Ten or more counts support this clonotype. The DNA for the CDR3 is TGTGCCAGTAGTGGACATAGCTATGGCTACACCTTC. It encodes CASSGHSYGYTF. The chain carries TRBV19 and TRBJ1-2; the D gene is possibly TRBD1 (5 bases). The V gene's germline CDR1 is LNHDA and CDR2 SQIVND (reference sequence). The CDR3 contains 12 residues. Trimming cost V 5 bases and J 4 bases, with 8 bases left between them.

With respect to this clonotype: An end of the junction does not agree with germline; a read error may underlie this. The chain combines TRBV9 with TRBJ1-3, with 8 bases identical to TRBD1. Germline lookup yields CDR1 SGDLS and CDR2 YYNGEE. This CDR3 contains 15 residues. The CDR3 loop reads CASSVSRGRGTTIYF. In DNA form, the CDR3 reads TGTGCCAGCAGCGTATCCAGGGGGCGTGGAACCACCATATATTTT. Based on the CDR3 plus reference TRBV9 and TRBJ1-3, the full variable domain is DSGVTQTPKHLITATGQRVTLRCSPRSGDLSVYWYQQSLDQGLQFLIQYYNGEERAKGNILERFSAQQFPDLHSELNLSSLELGDSALYFCASSVSRGRGTTIYFGEGSWLTVV.